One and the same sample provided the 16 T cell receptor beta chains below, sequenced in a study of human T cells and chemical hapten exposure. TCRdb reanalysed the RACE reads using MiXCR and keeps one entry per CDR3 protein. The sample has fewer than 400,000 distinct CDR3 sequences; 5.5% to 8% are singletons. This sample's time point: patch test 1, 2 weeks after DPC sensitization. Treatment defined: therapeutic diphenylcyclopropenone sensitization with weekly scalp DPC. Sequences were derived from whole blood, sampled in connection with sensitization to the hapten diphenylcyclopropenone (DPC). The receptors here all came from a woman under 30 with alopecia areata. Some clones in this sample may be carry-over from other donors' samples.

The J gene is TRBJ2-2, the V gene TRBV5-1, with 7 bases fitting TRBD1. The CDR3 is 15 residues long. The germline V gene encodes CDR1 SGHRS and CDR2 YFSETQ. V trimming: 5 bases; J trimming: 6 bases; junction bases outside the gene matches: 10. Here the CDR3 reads CASSPAGGGPGELFF. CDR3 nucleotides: TGCGCCAGCAGTCCGGCAGGGGGTGGCCCCGGGGAGCTGTTTTTT.

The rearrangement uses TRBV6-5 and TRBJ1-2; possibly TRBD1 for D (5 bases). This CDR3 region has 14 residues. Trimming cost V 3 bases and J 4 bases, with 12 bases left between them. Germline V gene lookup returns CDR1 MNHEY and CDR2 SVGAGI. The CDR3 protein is CASSYRGRGYGYTF. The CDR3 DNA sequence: TGTGCCAGCAGTTATAGGGGTCGGGGCTATGGCTACACCTTC.

The CDR3 here is CASSPRPIQGTTEAFF. The CDR3 region has the DNA TGTGCCAGCTCACCACGACCCATACAGGGGACGACTGAAGCTTTCTTT. This sequence joins TRBV18 and TRBJ1-1, with 7 bases identical to TRBD1. The CDR3 has 16 residues. V was pared by 1 base and J by 5 bases, with 10 bases of the junction left unmatched. Germline V gene data show CDR1 as KGHSH and CDR2 as LQKENI.

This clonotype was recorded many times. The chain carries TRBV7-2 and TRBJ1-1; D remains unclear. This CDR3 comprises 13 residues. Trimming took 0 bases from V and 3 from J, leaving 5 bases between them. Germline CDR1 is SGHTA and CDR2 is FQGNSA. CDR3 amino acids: CASSLAHYTEAFF. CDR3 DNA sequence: TGTGCCAGCAGCTTAGCCCACTACACTGAAGCTTTCTTT.

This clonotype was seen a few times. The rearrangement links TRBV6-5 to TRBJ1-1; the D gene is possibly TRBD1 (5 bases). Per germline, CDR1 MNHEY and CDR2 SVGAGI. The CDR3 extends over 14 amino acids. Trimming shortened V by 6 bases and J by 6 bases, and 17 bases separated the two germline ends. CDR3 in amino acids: CASSLPGVGAEAFF. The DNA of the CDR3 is TGTGCCAGCAGCCTACCCGGGGTAGGGGCTGAAGCTTTCTTT.

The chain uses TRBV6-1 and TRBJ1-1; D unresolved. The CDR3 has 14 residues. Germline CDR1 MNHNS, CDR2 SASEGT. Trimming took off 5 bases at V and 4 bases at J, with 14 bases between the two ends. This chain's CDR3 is CASSMIAPSTEAFF. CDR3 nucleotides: TGTGCCAGCAGTATGATCGCCCCGAGCACTGAAGCTTTCTTT.

The CDR3 spells CASSLAAGSTEAFF. The DNA for the CDR3 is TGTGCCAGCAGCTTAGCGGCAGGGAGCACTGAAGCTTTCTTT. The chain uses TRBV7-2 and TRBJ1-1; maybe TRBD1 (5 bases). V shed 0 bases and J shed 4 bases, with 9 bases lying between them. There are 14 residues in the CDR3. Germline-derived CDR1 and CDR2 are SGHTA and FQGNSA.

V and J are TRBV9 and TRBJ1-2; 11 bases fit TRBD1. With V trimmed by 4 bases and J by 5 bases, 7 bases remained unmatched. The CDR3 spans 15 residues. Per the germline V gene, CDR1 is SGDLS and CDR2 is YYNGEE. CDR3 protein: CASSSRDRGVYGYTF. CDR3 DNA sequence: TGTGCCAGCAGCTCCCGGGACAGGGGGGTATATGGCTACACCTTC. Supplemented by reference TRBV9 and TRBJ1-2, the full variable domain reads DSGVTQTPKHLITATGQRVTLRCSPRSGDLSVYWYQQSLDQGLQFLIQYYNGEERAKGNILERFSAQQFPDLHSELNLSSLELGDSALYFCASSSRDRGVYGYTFGSGTRLTVV.

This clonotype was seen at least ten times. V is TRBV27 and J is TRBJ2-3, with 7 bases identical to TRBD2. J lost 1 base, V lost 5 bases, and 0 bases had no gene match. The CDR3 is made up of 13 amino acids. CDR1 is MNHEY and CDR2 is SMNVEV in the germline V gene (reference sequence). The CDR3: CASSGRGTDTQYF. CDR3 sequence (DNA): TGTGCCAGCAGTGGGAGGGGCACAGATACGCAGTATTTT.

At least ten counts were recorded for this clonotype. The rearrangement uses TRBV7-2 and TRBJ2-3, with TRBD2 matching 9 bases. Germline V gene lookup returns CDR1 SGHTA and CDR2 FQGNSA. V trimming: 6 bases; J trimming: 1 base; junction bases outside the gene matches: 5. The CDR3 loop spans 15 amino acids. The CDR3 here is CASSLQRGGTDTQYF. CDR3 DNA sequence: TGTGCCAGCAGTTTACAGCGGGGGGGCACAGATACGCAGTATTTT.

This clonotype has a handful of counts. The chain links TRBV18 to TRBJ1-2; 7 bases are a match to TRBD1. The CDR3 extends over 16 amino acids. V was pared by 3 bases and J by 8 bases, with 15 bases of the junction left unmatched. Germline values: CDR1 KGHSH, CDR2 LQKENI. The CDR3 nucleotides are TGTGCCAGCTCACCCCAAGGGGACAGCCTAAAGGAAGGCTACACCTTC. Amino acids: CASSPQGDSLKEGYTF.

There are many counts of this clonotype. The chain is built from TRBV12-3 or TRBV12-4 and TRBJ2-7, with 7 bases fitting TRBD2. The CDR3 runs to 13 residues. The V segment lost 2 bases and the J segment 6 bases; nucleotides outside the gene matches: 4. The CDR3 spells CASSLTGGGEQYF. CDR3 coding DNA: TGTGCCAGCAGTTTAACGGGGGGTGGCGAGCAGTACTTC.

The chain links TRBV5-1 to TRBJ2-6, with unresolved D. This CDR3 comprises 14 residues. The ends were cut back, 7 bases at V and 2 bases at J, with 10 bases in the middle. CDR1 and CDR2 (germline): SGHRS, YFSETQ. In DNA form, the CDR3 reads TGCGCCAGCCTACGTAGTCCTGGGGCCAACGTCCTGACTTTC. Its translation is CASLRSPGANVLTF.

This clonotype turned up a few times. CDR3 loop: CASSYFITGGRNEQFF. The CDR3, as DNA: TGTGCCAGCAGTTACTTCATTACGGGGGGGCGTAATGAGCAGTTCTTC. The rearrangement uses TRBV6-5 and TRBJ2-1; 8 nucleotides agree with TRBD2. Trimming at V came to 1 base and at J to 7 bases, leaving 9 bases not matched to a gene. The germline V gene encodes CDR1 MNHEY and CDR2 SVGAGI. The CDR3 runs 16 residues.

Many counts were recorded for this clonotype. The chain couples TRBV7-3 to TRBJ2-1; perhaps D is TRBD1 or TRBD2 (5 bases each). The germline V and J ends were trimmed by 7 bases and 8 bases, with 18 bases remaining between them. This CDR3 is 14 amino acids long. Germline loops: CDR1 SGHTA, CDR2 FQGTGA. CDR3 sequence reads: CASKREGHSDEQFF. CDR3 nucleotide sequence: TGTGCCAGCAAACGTGAGGGGCATTCCGATGAGCAGTTCTTC.

The CDR3 loop is CASSLRSRQGPLQETQYF. The CDR3, as DNA: TGTGCCAGCAGTTTAAGGTCCCGACAGGGTCCTCTTCAAGAGACCCAGTACTTC. The chain combines TRBV27 with TRBJ2-5; 7 positions agree with TRBD1. Germline V gene lookup returns CDR1 MNHEY and CDR2 SMNVEV (reference sequence). V dropped 2 bases and J dropped 2; count of bases not matched to a gene: 14. The CDR3 totals 18 residues.